The 25 T cell receptor beta chains given below trace back to one sample, sequenced in a study of beta chain features in type 1 diabetes. The authors reverse transcribed all of the isolated RNA, so sequencing captured expressed TCRB transcripts. Assay used: immunoSEQ multiplex PCR; TCRdb lists only in-frame clones, some missing. The sample lists 500,000 to 650,000 clones, roughly 12% occurring once. Study-level results: TCRB CDR3s were moderately but significantly shorter in Type 1 diabetes patients in all four CD4+ subsets.

No antigens are known for them. The source material was naive CD4+ T cells from blood. The receptors stem from a man aged 30-40 years with type 1 diabetes.

This clone was detected a few times. This chain uses TRBV11-2 with TRBJ2-2; D is undetermined. This CDR3 is built from 16 residues. With 1 base removed from V and 0 bases from J, the gap between germline ends came to 9 bases. Germline CDR1 and CDR2: SGHAT and FQNNGV. The DNA for the CDR3 is TGTGCCAGCAGCTTAGGCGTCGCAGCGAACACCGGGGAGCTGTTTTTT. Residues: CASSLGVAANTGELFF.

This clone turned up a few times. The chain couples TRBV13 to TRBJ2-1; TRBD2 aligns across 11 bases. The trim removed 5 bases at V and 7 bases at J, leaving 10 bases unmatched. CDR1 is PRHDT and CDR2 is FYEKMQ in the germline V gene (reference sequence). The CDR3 sequence is 16 residues long. In nucleotides, the CDR3 is TGTGCCAGCAGCCCCCGATTAGCGGGGGGGGTAAATGAGCAGTTCTTC. This translates into CASSPRLAGGVNEQFF.

This clone was seen a handful of times. The gene calls are TRBV19 and TRBJ2-7, with D unclear. The CDR3 spans 16 residues. Germline values: CDR1 LNHDA, CDR2 SQIVND (reference sequence). V was trimmed by 0 bases and J by 2 bases, leaving 14 bases between them. DNA of the CDR3: TGTGCCAGTAGTATAGAAGGCAGGTCGAGTCCCTACGAGCAGTACTTC. This encodes CASSIEGRSSPYEQYF.

This clone appeared a few times. V is TRBV7-6 and J is TRBJ2-6, with 8 bases fitting TRBD1. The CDR3 contains 16 residues. Germline trimming cut 2 bases from V and 4 bases from J; bases unmatched to any gene: 4. The germline V gene has CDR1 SGHVS and CDR2 FNYEAQ. CDR3 nucleotides: TGTGCCAGCAGCTTAACGACAGGGGCCGGGGCCAACGTCCTGACTTTC. Encoded protein: CASSLTTGAGANVLTF.

The chain couples TRBV30 to TRBJ1-2; tentatively, D is TRBD1 (6 bases). This CDR3 comprises 15 residues. CDR1 GTSNPN and CDR2 SVGIG come from the germline V gene (reference sequence). Trimming left V 4 bases short and J 2 bases short, with 17 bases between. The CDR3 DNA is TGTGCCTGGACCCCACAACAGGGCTTAAACTATGGCTACACCTTC. It translates to CAWTPQQGLNYGYTF.

This sequence joins TRBV30 and TRBJ1-6; D is unclear. Germline values: CDR1 GTSNPN, CDR2 SVGIG (reference sequence). This CDR3 has 13 amino acids. Trimming cost V 2 bases and J 7 bases, with 9 bases left between them. The CDR3 nucleotides read TGTGCCTGGAGTAAACAAGAAAATTCACCCCTCCACTTT. It encodes CAWSKQENSPLHF.

This chain connects TRBV25-1 to TRBJ2-1; D gene unclear. Germline V CDR1 and CDR2: MGHDK, SYGVNS. The CDR3 runs 17 residues. Trimming took 3 bases from V and 3 from J, leaving 18 bases between them. For the CDR3, the DNA is TGTGCCAGCAGTGACCCCCGCTCACAGAGCTTCTACAATGAGCAGTTCTTC. Its translation is CASSDPRSQSFYNEQFF.

The table lists this clone with a few counts. The V and J genes are TRBV28 and TRBJ2-3; the D gene is possibly TRBD1 (6 bases). CDR1 is MDHEN, CDR2 SYDVKM, per germline. Trimming took off 1 base at V and 3 bases at J, with 14 bases between the two ends. This CDR3 comprises 16 residues. In DNA, the CDR3 is TGTGCCAGCAGTTTATCGACAGGCGTATTAACAGATACGCAGTATTTT. As protein: CASSLSTGVLTDTQYF.

This sequence joins TRBV4-3 and TRBJ2-6; no clear D. Germline V gives CDR1 LGHNA, CDR2 YSLEER. V lost 0 bases to trimming and J lost 3 bases, with 12 bases between them. CDR3 length: 17 amino acids. In DNA, the CDR3 is TGCGCCAGCAGCCAAGATCTCCGGTTCTTTGGGGCCAACGTCCTGACTTTC. It yields the protein CASSQDLRFFGANVLTF.

V gene TRBV18 combines with J gene TRBJ1-1; a weak D match, TRBD1 (5 bases). Germline CDR1 is KGHSH and CDR2 is LQKENI. Trimming cost V 4 bases and J 1 base, with 7 bases left between them. The length of the CDR3 is 13 residues. The CDR3 protein is CASSQGSNTEAFF. Here the CDR3 DNA reads TGTGCCAGCTCACAGGGGTCGAACACTGAAGCTTTCTTT.

Only a few counts were recorded for this clone. The chain uses TRBV7-9 and TRBJ2-1, with 8 bases aligning to TRBD1. The CDR3 sequence is 15 residues long. V gave up 6 bases and J gave up 7 bases; unmatched junction bases: 11. CDR1 is SEHNR and CDR2 is FQNEAQ in the germline V gene (reference sequence). The CDR3 reads CASSPDRVIRNEQFF. CDR3 bases: TGTGCCAGCAGTCCGGACAGGGTCATCAGGAATGAGCAGTTCTTC.

This clone was counted a few times. The V and J genes are TRBV9 and TRBJ2-1; D is undetermined. The germline CDR1 and CDR2 sequences are SGDLS and YYNGEE. The CDR3 spans 17 residues. V was clipped by 0 bases and J by 0 bases, with 13 bases between them. Here the CDR3 reads CASSVDPGPRSYNEQFF. The CDR3 nucleotides read TGTGCCAGCAGCGTAGATCCAGGCCCCCGCTCCTACAATGAGCAGTTCTTC.

This clone was seen a handful of times. The chain couples TRBV14 to TRBJ2-7; possible D gene TRBD1, 6 bases. Germline assignment: CDR1 SGHDN and CDR2 FVKESK. V was shortened by 5 bases and J by 4 bases, with 15 bases between the two germline ends. The CDR3 spans 14 residues. Here the CDR3 reads CASSRLLGAYEQYF. The CDR3 DNA sequence: TGTGCCAGCAGCAGGCTTTTGGGGGCGTACGAGCAGTACTTC.

This clone was picked up a small number of times. The rearrangement joins TRBV6-5 to TRBJ1-1; no clear D. This CDR3 spans 16 amino acids. V lost 0 bases and J 1 base, leaving 12 bases between the germline ends. Germline V CDR1 and CDR2: MNHEY, SVGAGI. CDR3 sequence reads: CASSYSSMAGNTEAFF. DNA of the CDR3: TGTGCCAGCAGTTACTCGAGCATGGCGGGGAACACTGAAGCTTTCTTT.

The chain carries TRBV7-2 and TRBJ2-3, with 8 positions matching TRBD2. CDR1 is SGHTA and CDR2 is FQGNSA in the germline V gene. The junction had 11 bases not matched to a gene; V was cut back by 8 bases and J by 1 base. CDR3 size: 16 residues. The CDR3 DNA follows: TGTGCCAGCCACCGGCACGGGGGGGCAGGCACAGATACGCAGTATTTT. Its protein is CASHRHGGAGTDTQYF.

The chain combines TRBV7-9 with TRBJ2-1; D may be TRBD2 (5 bases). With 5 bases removed from V and 2 bases from J, the gap between germline ends came to 13 bases. CDR3 length equals 15 residues. The germline CDR1 and CDR2 sequences are SEHNR and FQNEAQ (reference sequence). The CDR3 region has the DNA TGTGCCAGCAGCGAACGTGGACTGGCCTACAATGAGCAGTTCTTC. Its protein is CASSERGLAYNEQFF.

The chain couples TRBV19 to TRBJ2-3; 9 bases map to TRBD1. From germline, CDR1 is LNHDA and CDR2 SQIVND (reference sequence). The CDR3 length is 15 residues. Trimming removed 7 bases from V and 2 bases from J; junction bases left unmatched: 7. In nucleotides, the CDR3 is TGTGCCAGTACCATGGGGGACAGGGACACAGATACGCAGTATTTT. Protein: CASTMGDRDTDTQYF.

The chain carries TRBV11-2 and TRBJ2-3, with 11 bases identical to TRBD2. Germline V gene data show CDR1 as SGHAT and CDR2 as FQNNGV. J gave up 2 bases and V 0 bases, and 1 base lay outside the gene matches. The CDR3 spans 16 residues. CDR3: CASSLETSGVTDTQYF. For the CDR3, the DNA is TGTGCCAGCAGCTTAGAGACTAGCGGGGTCACAGATACGCAGTATTTT.

This clone turned up a few times. The genes are TRBV28 and TRBJ2-7, with D possibly called TRBD1 or TRBD2 (6 bases each). Per the germline V gene, CDR1 is MDHEN and CDR2 is SYDVKM. Trimming left V 7 bases short and J 2 bases short, with 21 bases between. The CDR3 spans 16 residues. DNA for the CDR3: TGTGCCAGCATTGGGGCATCCGGGGGCCCTGCCTACGAGCAGTACTTC. Its translation is CASIGASGGPAYEQYF.

The chain links TRBV5-1 to TRBJ2-5; the match to TRBD2 covers 8 bases. Germline CDR1 is SGHRS and CDR2 is YFSETQ. V trimming: 2 bases; J trimming: 3 bases; junction bases outside the gene matches: 0. CDR3 length equals 13 residues. The chain's CDR3 is CASSFSGKETQYF. The CDR3 DNA is TGCGCCAGCAGCTTTAGCGGGAAAGAGACCCAGTACTTC.

This clone has more than one count but fewer than ten. The chain recombines TRBV18 with TRBJ2-2; D call uncertain. Germline CDR1 is KGHSH and CDR2 is LQKENI. V was shortened by 4 bases and J by 4 bases, with 10 bases between the two germline ends. The CDR3 runs to 14 residues. The CDR3 sequence: CASSRPDGTGELFF. CDR3 in DNA: TGTGCCAGCTCACGACCGGACGGCACCGGGGAGCTGTTTTTT. Supplemented by reference TRBV18 and TRBJ2-2, the full variable domain reads NAGVMQNPRHLVRRRGQEARLRCSPMKGHSHVYWYRQLPEEGLKFMVYLQKENIIDESGMPKERFSAEFPKEGPSILRIQQVVRGDSAAYFCASSRPDGTGELFFGEGSRLTVL.

A remark on this clone: Other DNA sequences within the sample encode an identical CDR3. V usage is TRBV4-2 and J usage is TRBJ1-2; 9 bases are a match to TRBD1. Germline values: CDR1 LGHNA, CDR2 YNFKEQ. The CDR3 extends over 13 amino acids. Germline trimming cut 5 bases from V and 8 bases from J; bases unmatched to any gene: 6. The CDR3 loop reads CASSSGQGDGYTF. In DNA, the CDR3 is TGTGCCAGCAGCTCGGGACAGGGCGACGGCTACACCTTC.

The chain carries TRBV2 and TRBJ1-2; D not resolved. Germline values: CDR1 SNHLY, CDR2 FYNNEI. Trimming took off 0 bases at V and 7 bases at J, with 9 bases between the two ends. The CDR3 length is 13 residues. CDR3 DNA: TGTGCCAGCAGTGAAGCGCGGGGAGGTGGCTACACCTTC. This translates into CASSEARGGGYTF.

The sample holds a few counts of this clone. The CDR3 nucleotides read TGTGCCAGCAGTTACTCGGACAGGGGCTCCGAGCAGTACTTC. Residues: CASSYSDRGSEQYF. The chain carries TRBV6-5 and TRBJ2-7, with TRBD1 identical over 9 bases. V gave up 0 bases and J gave up 6 bases; unmatched junction bases: 3. The CDR3 is made up of 14 amino acids. Germline values: CDR1 MNHEY, CDR2 SVGAGI.

This clone has more than one count but fewer than ten. The V and J genes are TRBV6-4 and TRBJ2-1; the match to TRBD1 covers 9 bases. Germline V gene lookup returns CDR1 MRHNA and CDR2 SNTAGT. V lost 6 bases to trimming and J lost 5 bases; unmatched junction nucleotides: 8. This CDR3 comprises 15 residues. The CDR3 nucleotides read TGTGCCAGCAGCATGACAGGGGGATTAAACAATGAGCAGTTCTTC. Translated: CASSMTGGLNNEQFF.